The entry below describes one T cell receptor beta chain. This clonotype was picked up a small number of times. Its antigen specificity is not known. No base-level quality is on record; no much larger clone is a single base apart. This entry comes from a study of naive and memory T cell subsets (dated by TCRdb to 2015 to 2018). Context from the whole study: Sorted naive and memory T cell subsets from peripheral blood were analyzed in the study using a UMI-based, open-source pipeline for TCR alpha and beta sequencing. IgG serology results and the functional CMV T cell responses were in complete agreement. RNA was DNase-treated and reverse transcribed with TCR constant-region primers, mostly using SuperScript III.

The library was produced with UMI-ligation and nested PCR. The beta constant-region primer consisted of an equimolar mixture of two oligonucleotides that together covered TRBC1 and TRBC2. The ligated cDNA went through four rounds of PCR with nested alpha and beta constant-region primers together with the SP2 primer. A single-stranded oligonucleotide containing the SP2 primer and a 12-nucleotide UMI was joined to the 3' end of the cDNA by T4 RNA ligase 1. Incubation of the ligation reaction was carried out at 16 degrees C for roughly 18-24 hours. PCR2 was typically run as a SYBR Green qPCR and stopped at a predetermined threshold to prevent over-amplification. All purifications after the first were performed with Agencourt AMPure XP magnetic beads. Libraries were quantified by Qubit and checked on a TapeStation, where a main peak was expected near 650 bp. Pooled libraries were sequenced on an Illumina MiSeq using v2 2x251 paired-end kits, and typically about 0.95-2.3 million reads were obtained per sample. Each sample's library went into the pool at about 4.1 nM, and roughly 5-7.5% PhiX was added to help with cluster recognition. Per the authors' processing: Decombinator assigned V and J genes to Demultiplexor-processed FASTQ reads by tag matching, allowing a single base-pair mismatch. Collapsinator relied on UMIs to fix sequencing errors as well as frequency errors caused by PCR heterogeneity. CDR3Translator translated TCRs and extracted CDR3s from the conserved cysteine to the FGXG phenylalanine, flagging non-productive sequences. Gini, Shannon entropy and inverse Simpson indices were calculated on repertoires subsampled to equal numbers of UMI-defined TCRs. Clonotype abundance distributions were fitted to a power law by maximum likelihood within the linear range. On one naive CD8 sample, the pipeline and MIGEC gave similar UMI counts, unique TCR numbers and clonal distributions. In one analysis, naive TCRs that were also found in any memory subset of the same donor were excluded from the naive repertoire. The repertoires were searched for 7,322 CMV-associated CDR3 sequences that had been compiled from VDJdb and a published dataset. In-frame beta chains were kept once TCRdb had trimmed the public reads at Q25 with fastp and called clones with MiXCR. CDR3 protein sequences are deduplicated, and each keeps its most common genes and DNA. The V and J calls were determined by TCRdb, not by the authors. The sample table contains 120,000 to 150,000 distinct CDR3 sequences; only one count was recorded for approximately 20% of them. The top ten clonotypes cover about 0.6% of the sample.

Results and caveats for the whole study, not just this receptor: The repertoire findings for the naive and memory subsets could not be validated, as no ground truth was available. Naive repertoires, especially CD8, contained a few larger clonotypes, possibly memory cells re-expressing CD45RA. A power law was followed by TCR abundance, with an exponent that differed between naive and memory subsets but was consistent across the three individuals. Following error correction, more than 95% of naive TCR sequences occurred only once, which made naive abundance distributions much steeper than those of memory subsets. In both CD4 and CD8 cells, the Gini index increased while Shannon and inverse Simpson diversity decreased from naive through CM, EM and EMRA. A clonotype was defined as a single alpha or beta chain sequence rather than as a paired alpha/beta receptor. RNA-based TCR counts may be affected by expression changes linked to T cell activation and differentiation.

From the second PCR step on, the TCR alpha and beta chain libraries were amplified in separate reactions. CMV status of each donor was established by measuring IFNgamma production from CD4+ T cells after fresh PBMCs were stimulated overnight with CMV viral lysate. CD4 T cells were positively selected with Miltenyi beads, followed by positive selection of CD8 T cells from the CD4-negative fraction. Cells stained for CD3, CD4, CD8, CD45RA, CD27 and a live/dead dye were sorted on a BD Aria II into four subsets by CD45RA and CD27. A few healthy volunteers provided blood, and the blood of each volunteer was split into CD4 and CD8 T cells and then into four differentiation subsets. About 120 ml of peripheral blood was taken from each donor, and PBMC were separated by density-gradient centrifugation on Ficoll-Paque PLUS. Sorted cells were lysed in RLT buffer, and RNA was extracted with a Qiagen RNeasy kit and stored at -80°C.

Sequenced: naive CD8+ T cells from blood. In light of the paper, this sample's cell subset or site label describes: naive T cells, CD45RA high CD27+. This receptor was obtained from a human donor in good health.

CDR3 reads: CASSPPGTGYYNEQFF. The DNA sequence reads TGTGCCAGCAGTCCCCCCGGGACAGGGTATTACAATGAGCAGTTCTTC. This chain is built from TRBV6-5 and TRBJ2-1, and TRBD1 matches 9 of the central bases. The germline V gene sets CDR1 to MNHEY and CDR2 to SVGAGI. Germline trimming amounts to 5 bases on V and 4 bases on J, with 9 as the count of junction bases outside the gene matches. Measured from the cysteine to the phenylalanine, the CDR3 is 16 residues long. Only CDR3 DNA is held: 48 bases, read in frame from base 1.